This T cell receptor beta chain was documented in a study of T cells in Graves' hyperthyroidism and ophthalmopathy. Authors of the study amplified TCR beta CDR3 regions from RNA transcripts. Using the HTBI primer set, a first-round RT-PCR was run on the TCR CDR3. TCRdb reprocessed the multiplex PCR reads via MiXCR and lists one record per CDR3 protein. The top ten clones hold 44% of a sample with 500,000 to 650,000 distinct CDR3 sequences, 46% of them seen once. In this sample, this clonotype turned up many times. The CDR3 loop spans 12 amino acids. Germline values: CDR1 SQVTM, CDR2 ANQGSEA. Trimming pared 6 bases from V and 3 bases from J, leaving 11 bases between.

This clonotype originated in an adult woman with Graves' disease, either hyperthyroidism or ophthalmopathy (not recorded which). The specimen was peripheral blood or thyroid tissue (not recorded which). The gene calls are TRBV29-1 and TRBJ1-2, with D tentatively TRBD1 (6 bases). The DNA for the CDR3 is TGCAGCGTCCGGGGGCATTACTATGGCTACACCTTC. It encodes CSVRGHYYGYTF.